This record concerns one TCR beta chain sequence. Its cognate antigen is unknown. Germline V gene lookup returns CDR1 ENHRY and CDR2 SYGVKD. V shed 8 bases, J shed 6 bases, and the junction held 2 bases outside the gene matches. CDR3 length equals 11 residues. This sample stems from a study of blood T cells in healthy people across ages. A J-beta primer mix and a sample-barcoded 5' primer were used in a second PCR of about 7 to 12 cycles. Every individual sample yielded 2.5 million or more paired-end reads (each containing CDR3). MiXCR was run by TCRdb on the 5' RACE reads, yielding one entry per CDR3 protein. Among 2 million or so distinct CDR3 sequences listed, around 48% were seen once. Study results and caveats: Fewer expanded clones and more diversity marked long-lived versus aged donors. TCR beta diversity, measured per million T cells, fell in a roughly linear way with age.

The chain combines TRBV10-3 with TRBJ2-7, with 9 positions matching TRBD1. Sequenced input: blood. This TCR was recovered from a woman between 40 and 50 years old in good health. The CDR3 spells CAIGTGREQYF. CDR3 DNA: TGTGCCATCGGGACAGGGCGCGAGCAGTACTTC.